Sequencing of this T cell receptor beta chain was carried out in a study of T cells after yellow fever vaccination. 5'RACE template switching generated TCR cDNA, adding a universal primer site and UMIs. TCRdb reanalysed the 5' RACE reads using MiXCR and keeps one entry per CDR3 protein. Seen here are under 550,000 distinct CDR3 sequences, 21% observed once, and the top ten hold 16%. Per germline, CDR1 SGHRS and CDR2 YFSETQ. With 4 bases removed from V and 10 bases from J, the gap between germline ends came to 11 bases. The CDR3 has 11 amino acids. Concerning this clonotype itself: What it binds is unknown.

Study findings and constraints: There was a small share of clonotypes that showed up in both the CD4 and CD8 compartments.

The receptor was isolated from a young man who received the YFV17D yellow fever vaccine. The sequencing here drew on PBMCs, taken roughly 20 days after the first yellow fever vaccination. The chain uses TRBV5-1 and TRBJ1-2; D is unclear. CDR3 DNA: TGCGCCAGCAGCGTGGACGGCGTCTACACCTTC. It encodes CASSVDGVYTF.